This passage covers 20 T cell receptor beta chains from one sample sequenced in a study of shared clonotypes between healthy human individuals. Produced via immunoSEQ multiplex PCR; TCRdb's table is partial and in-frame only. The data show approximately 470,000 clones, approximately 78% seen once. The specimen sequenced was PBMCs. These receptor sequences come from a woman aged 40 to 50 in good health. Some clones in this sample may be carry-over from other donors' samples.

The rearrangement uses TRBV19 and TRBJ2-7; 8 bases are a match to TRBD2. The CDR3 spans 15 residues. V was clipped by 5 bases and J by 3 bases; unmatched bases: 9. Germline CDR1 is LNHDA and CDR2 is SQIVND (reference sequence). The CDR3, as DNA: TGTGCCAGTAGTCTTAGCGGGAAACCCCTCTACGAGCAGTACTTC. It encodes CASSLSGKPLYEQYF.

In this sample, this clone turned up once. This chain uses TRBV2 with TRBJ2-7; 8 bases are a match to TRBD1. V was pared by 5 bases and J by 0 bases, with 3 bases of the junction left unmatched. The CDR3 contains 14 residues. From germline, CDR1 is SNHLY and CDR2 FYNNEI. The CDR3 DNA reads as TGTGCCAGCAGTTCCGGGACAGGCTCCTACGAGCAGTACTTC. Amino acids: CASSSGTGSYEQYF.

The genes are TRBV6-4 and TRBJ2-7; possibly TRBD1 for D (5 bases). The CDR3 extends over 15 amino acids. V gave up 3 bases and J gave up 1 base, with 13 bases separating them. The germline V gene encodes CDR1 MRHNA and CDR2 SNTAGT. For the CDR3, the DNA is TGTGCCAGCAGTGAGGGGCAGGGTGGATCCTACGAGCAGTACTTC. It yields the protein CASSEGQGGSYEQYF.

The J gene is TRBJ2-5, the V gene TRBV4-1; 9 bases are a match to TRBD2. The CDR3 consists of 17 residues. CDR1 is MGHRA, CDR2 YSYEKL, per germline. V was clipped by 1 base and J by 5 bases; unmatched bases: 11. The CDR3, as DNA: TGCGCCAGCAGCCAAGTTGGGTTAGCGGGAGTGGGTGAGACCCAGTACTTC. Translation: CASSQVGLAGVGETQYF.

This clone occurred once. The rearrangement joins TRBV28 to TRBJ2-6, with TRBD1 matching over 7 bases. This CDR3 contains 16 residues. Per germline, CDR1 MDHEN and CDR2 SYDVKM. V shed 3 bases, J shed 2 bases, and the junction held 4 bases outside the gene matches. As DNA, the CDR3 is TGTGCCAGCAGTTTTCTCAGGGGGACTGGGGCCAACGTCCTGACTTTC. Translating gives CASSFLRGTGANVLTF.

This clone was seen just once. The chain links TRBV19 to TRBJ2-7; TRBD1 aligns across 11 bases. Germline V CDR1 and CDR2: LNHDA, SQIVND (reference sequence). CDR3 size: 16 residues. V dropped 5 bases and J dropped 2; count of bases not matched to a gene: 8. The CDR3 sequence: CASSSTDRGRPYEQYF. The DNA of the CDR3 is TGTGCCAGTAGTTCTACGGACAGGGGGCGGCCCTACGAGCAGTACTTC.

The J gene is TRBJ2-2, the V gene TRBV29-1, with D hard to call. The CDR3 has 13 residues. Between the trimmed V and J ends, which lost 1 base and 9 bases, there was a span of 12 bases. Germline assignment: CDR1 SQVTM and CDR2 ANQGSEA. The CDR3 loop reads CSVEGARTRELFF. The CDR3 DNA is TGCAGCGTTGAAGGGGCTAGAACTCGGGAGCTGTTTTTT.

The chain carries TRBV7-2 and TRBJ1-2; 9 nucleotides line up with TRBD1. This CDR3 comprises 16 residues. Germline CDR1 reads SGHTA; CDR2 reads FQGNSA. V trimming: 5 bases; J trimming: 7 bases; junction bases outside the gene matches: 14. CDR3: CASSPSPATGGGGYTF. The CDR3 DNA follows: TGTGCCAGCAGCCCCTCCCCCGCGACAGGGGGTGGTGGCTACACCTTC.

As regards this clone: Compared with germline, one end of the junction differs, possibly owing to a read error. This chain links TRBV28 with TRBJ2-4; D remains ambiguous. The CDR3 length is 15 residues. CDR1 and CDR2 from the germline V gene are MDHEN and SYDVKM. In nucleotides, the CDR3 is TGTTCCAGCAGTTTATGGGATTTAGGCAAAAACATTCAGTACTTC. As protein: CSSSLWDLGKNIQYF. The whole variable domain, remainder taken from reference TRBV28 and TRBJ2-4, is DVKVTQSSRYLVKRTGEKVFLECVQDMDHENMFWYRQDPGLGLRLIYFSYDVKMKEKGDIPEGYSVSREKKERFSLILESASTNQTSMYLCSSSLWDLGKNIQYFGAGTRLSVL.

The chain links TRBV6-6 to TRBJ2-1; 11 bases are shared with TRBD2. V shed 4 bases, J shed 6 bases, and the junction held 2 bases outside the gene matches. The CDR3 runs 14 residues. Germline CDR1 is MNHNY and CDR2 is SVGAGI (reference sequence). The CDR3 region is CASSFLAGGNEQFF. The DNA for the CDR3 is TGTGCCAGCAGTTTCCTAGCGGGAGGCAATGAGCAGTTCTTC.

The chain uses TRBV7-9 and TRBJ1-2; possible D gene TRBD1, 5 bases. The CDR3 length is 13 residues. V was clipped by 3 bases and J by 6 bases, with 11 bases between them. Per germline, CDR1 SEHNR and CDR2 FQNEAQ (reference sequence). The CDR3 loop is CASSFSGYDGYTF. CDR3 nucleotides: TGTGCCAGCAGCTTTTCAGGGTATGATGGCTACACCTTC.

The chain is built from TRBV5-5 and TRBJ1-4; D perhaps matches TRBD1 (6 bases). The CDR3 totals 15 residues. The germline V gene encodes CDR1 SGHKS and CDR2 YYEKEE (reference sequence). Trimming removed 4 bases from V and 0 bases from J, with 10 bases in between. This CDR3 is CASSIQGATNEKLFF. In DNA, the CDR3 is TGTGCCAGCAGCATACAGGGAGCAACTAATGAAAAACTGTTTTTT. Looking up the rest from reference TRBV5-5 and TRBJ1-4 gives the full variable domain: DAGVTQSPTHLIKTRGQQVTLRCSPISGHKSVSWYQQVLGQGPQFIFQYYEKEERGRGNFPDRFSARQFPNYSSELNVNALLLGDSALYLCASSIQGATNEKLFFGSGTQLSVL.

The genes are TRBV28 and TRBJ2-4; D is possibly TRBD1 (6 bases). Trimming took off 5 bases at V and 4 bases at J, with 12 bases between the two ends. This CDR3 contains 14 residues. Germline-derived CDR1 and CDR2 are MDHEN and SYDVKM. The DNA for the CDR3 is TGTGCCAGCAGTCGGGACAATTCGAAAAACATTCAGTACTTC. Protein sequence: CASSRDNSKNIQYF.

The rearrangement uses TRBV27 and TRBJ2-5; D remains unclear. V dropped 3 bases and J dropped 5 bases, with 10 bases sitting between them. From germline, CDR1 is MNHEY and CDR2 SMNVEV (reference sequence). The CDR3 runs 13 residues. The CDR3 nucleotides read TGTGCCAGCAGTTTTTCCTCCATGGAGACCCAGTACTTC. The encoded protein is CASSFSSMETQYF.

The DNA of the CDR3 is TGTGCCAGCAGCGTAGATAGTTACCAAGAGACCCAGTACTTC. It specifies CASSVDSYQETQYF. The V gene is TRBV9, the J gene TRBJ2-5; D gene uncertain. From germline, CDR1 is SGDLS and CDR2 YYNGEE. V lost 0 bases and J lost 0, with 6 bases in between. The CDR3 totals 14 residues.

The chain links TRBV18 to TRBJ1-1, with D hard to call. CDR3 length: 15 residues. Trimming pared 2 bases from V and 1 base from J, leaving 11 bases between. Germline V lookup: CDR1 KGHSH, CDR2 LQKENI. CDR3 sequence (DNA): TGTGCCAGCTCACCATTGGGAATCGGGAACACTGAAGCTTTCTTT. Translating it yields CASSPLGIGNTEAFF. Together with reference TRBV18 and TRBJ1-1, the CDR3 gives the full variable domain: NAGVMQNPRHLVRRRGQEARLRCSPMKGHSHVYWYRQLPEEGLKFMVYLQKENIIDESGMPKERFSAEFPKEGPSILRIQQVVRGDSAAYFCASSPLGIGNTEAFFGQGTRLTVV.

The rearrangement links TRBV10-2 to TRBJ2-7, with TRBD1 matching over 11 bases. The J segment lost 1 base and the V segment lost 0 bases, leaving 2 bases of the junction unmatched. CDR3 size: 16 residues. Germline V gene data show CDR1 as WSHSY and CDR2 as SAAADI. The CDR3 nucleotides read TGCGCCAGCAGTGAGTCGGGGACAGGGGGTTCCTACGAGCAGTACTTC. Its translation is CASSESGTGGSYEQYF.

This chain links TRBV28 with TRBJ2-7; 8 bases line up with TRBD2. The CDR3 extends over 15 amino acids. V lost 3 bases, J lost 4 bases, and 8 bases stayed unmatched. Germline CDR1 MDHEN, CDR2 SYDVKM. This CDR3 reads CASSFRLARRYEQYF. CDR3 DNA: TGTGCCAGCAGTTTCAGACTAGCGAGGAGGTACGAGCAGTACTTC.

The chain joins TRBV5-5 to TRBJ2-7, with D maybe TRBD2 (5 bases). From germline, CDR1 is SGHKS and CDR2 YYEKEE (reference sequence). The ends were cut back, 3 bases at V and 0 bases at J, with 13 bases in the middle. The CDR3 has 15 amino acids. The DNA for the CDR3 is TGTGCCAGCAGCTCCGGCCACGGGGACTCCTACGAGCAGTACTTC. The encoded protein is CASSSGHGDSYEQYF.

The gene calls are TRBV28 and TRBJ2-7; TRBD2 matches 8 bases. Germline CDR1 and CDR2: MDHEN and SYDVKM. The CDR3 loop spans 15 amino acids. V dropped 4 bases and J dropped 6; count of bases not matched to a gene: 11. This CDR3 is CASSSRREAPLEQYF. Here the CDR3 DNA reads TGTGCCAGCAGTTCGAGGCGGGAGGCCCCCCTCGAGCAGTACTTC.